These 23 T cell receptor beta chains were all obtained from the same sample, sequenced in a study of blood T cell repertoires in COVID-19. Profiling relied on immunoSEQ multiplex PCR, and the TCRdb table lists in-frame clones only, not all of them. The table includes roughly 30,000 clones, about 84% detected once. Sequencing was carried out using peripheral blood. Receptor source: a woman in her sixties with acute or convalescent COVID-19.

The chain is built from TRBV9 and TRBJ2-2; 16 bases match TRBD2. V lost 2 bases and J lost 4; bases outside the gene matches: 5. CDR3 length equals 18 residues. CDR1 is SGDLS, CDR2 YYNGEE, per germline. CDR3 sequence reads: CASSVGTSGGASTGELFF. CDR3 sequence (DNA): TGTGCCAGCAGCGTTGGGACTAGCGGGGGGGCGAGCACCGGGGAGCTGTTTTTT.

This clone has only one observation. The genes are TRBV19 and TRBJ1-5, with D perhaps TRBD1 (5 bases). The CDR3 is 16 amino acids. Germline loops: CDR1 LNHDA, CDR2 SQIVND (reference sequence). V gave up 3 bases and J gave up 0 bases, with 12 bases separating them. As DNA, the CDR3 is TGTGCCAGTAGTATTGGGGGAGGATTTAGCAATCAGCCCCAGCATTTT. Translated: CASSIGGGFSNQPQHF.

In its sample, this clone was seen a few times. The CDR3 sequence is CASSPTGGPTDTQYF. The CDR3 nucleotides are TGTGCCAGCAGCCCAACGGGGGGCCCCACAGATACGCAGTATTTT. V usage is TRBV3-1 (or the pseudogene TRBV3-2) and J usage is TRBJ2-3, with TRBD2 as a possible D gene (7 bases). Deletions cut 4 bases from V and 2 bases from J, with 13 bases between. Germline assignment: CDR1 LGHDT and CDR2 YNNKEL (reference sequence). The length of the CDR3 is 15 residues.

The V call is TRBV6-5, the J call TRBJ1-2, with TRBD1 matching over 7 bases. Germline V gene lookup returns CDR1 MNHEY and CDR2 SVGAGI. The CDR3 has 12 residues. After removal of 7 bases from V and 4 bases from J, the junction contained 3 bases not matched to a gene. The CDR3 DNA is TGTGCCAGCACCCGGGACAGCTATGGCTACACCTTC. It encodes CASTRDSYGYTF.

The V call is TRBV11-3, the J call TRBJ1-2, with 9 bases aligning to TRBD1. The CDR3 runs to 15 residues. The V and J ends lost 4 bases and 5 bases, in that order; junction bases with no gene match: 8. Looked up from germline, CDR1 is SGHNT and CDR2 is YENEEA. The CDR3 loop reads CASSSWDRDLYGYTF. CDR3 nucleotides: TGTGCCAGCAGCTCCTGGGACAGGGATCTATATGGCTACACCTTC.

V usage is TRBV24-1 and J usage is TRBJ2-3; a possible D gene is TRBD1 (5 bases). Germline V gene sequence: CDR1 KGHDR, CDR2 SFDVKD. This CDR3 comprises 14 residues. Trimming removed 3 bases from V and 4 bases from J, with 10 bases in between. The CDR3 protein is CATSDRGPADTQYF. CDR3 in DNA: TGTGCCACCAGTGATAGGGGCCCTGCAGATACGCAGTATTTT.

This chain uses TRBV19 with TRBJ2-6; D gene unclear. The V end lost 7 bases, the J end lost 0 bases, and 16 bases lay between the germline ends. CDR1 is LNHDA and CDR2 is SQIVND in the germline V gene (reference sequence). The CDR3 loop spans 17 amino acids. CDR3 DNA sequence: TGTGCCAGTAAAAGGCAGGCGCCCTACTCTGGGGCCAACGTCCTGACTTTC. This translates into CASKRQAPYSGANVLTF.

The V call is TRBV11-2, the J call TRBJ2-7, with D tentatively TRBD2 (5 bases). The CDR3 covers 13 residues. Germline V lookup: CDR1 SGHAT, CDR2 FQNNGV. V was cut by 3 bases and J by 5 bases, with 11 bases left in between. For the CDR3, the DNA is TGTGCCAGCAGCTTGTCGCCCGGGGACGAGCAGTACTTC. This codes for CASSLSPGDEQYF.

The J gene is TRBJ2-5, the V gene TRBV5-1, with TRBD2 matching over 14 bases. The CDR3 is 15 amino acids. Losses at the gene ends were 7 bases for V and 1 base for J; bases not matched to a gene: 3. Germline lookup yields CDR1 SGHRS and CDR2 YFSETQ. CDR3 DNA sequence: TGCGCCAGCGGACTAGCGGGGGGACCCCAAGAGACCCAGTACTTC. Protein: CASGLAGGPQETQYF. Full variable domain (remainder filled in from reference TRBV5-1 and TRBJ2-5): KAGVTQTPRYLIKTRGQQVTLSCSPISGHRSVSWYQQTPGQGLQFLFEYFSETQRNKGNFPGRFSGRQFSNSRSEMNVSTLELGDSALYLCASGLAGGPQETQYFGPGTRLLVL.

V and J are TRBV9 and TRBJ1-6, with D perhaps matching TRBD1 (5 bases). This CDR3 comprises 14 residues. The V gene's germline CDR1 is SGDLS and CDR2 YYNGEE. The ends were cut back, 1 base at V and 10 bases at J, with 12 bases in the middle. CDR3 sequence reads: CASSVSRVASPLHF. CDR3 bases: TGTGCCAGCAGCGTAAGCAGGGTTGCATCACCCCTCCACTTT.

The CDR3 bases are TGTGCCAGCAGCTTTCGACAGGGGACCTACGAGCAGTACTTC. Its translation: CASSFRQGTYEQYF. The V gene is TRBV5-4, the J gene TRBJ2-7, with 8 bases matching TRBD1. V gave up 2 bases and J gave up 2 bases; unmatched junction bases: 3. CDR1 is SGHNT and CDR2 is YYREEE in the germline V gene (reference sequence). The CDR3 is 14 amino acids.

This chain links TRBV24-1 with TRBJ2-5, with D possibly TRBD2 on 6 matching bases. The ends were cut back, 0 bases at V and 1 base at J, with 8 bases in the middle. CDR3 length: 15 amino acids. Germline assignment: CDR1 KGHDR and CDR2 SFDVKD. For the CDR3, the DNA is TGTGCCACCAGTGATTTGCTCGGGGGCCAAGAGACCCAGTACTTC. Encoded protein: CATSDLLGGQETQYF.

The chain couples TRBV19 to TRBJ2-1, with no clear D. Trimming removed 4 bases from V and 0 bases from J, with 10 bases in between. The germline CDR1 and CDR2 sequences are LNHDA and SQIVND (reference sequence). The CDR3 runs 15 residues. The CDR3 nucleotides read TGTGCCAGTAGTACCCTCCTGAGCTCCTACAATGAGCAGTTCTTC. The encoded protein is CASSTLLSSYNEQFF.

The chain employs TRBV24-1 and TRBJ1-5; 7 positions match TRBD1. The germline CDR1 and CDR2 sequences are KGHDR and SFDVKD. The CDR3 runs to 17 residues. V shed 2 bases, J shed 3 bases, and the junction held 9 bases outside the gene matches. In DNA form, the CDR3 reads TGTGCCACCAGTGATTCGGGACAGCCCTTTAACAATCAGCCCCAGCATTTT. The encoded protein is CATSDSGQPFNNQPQHF.

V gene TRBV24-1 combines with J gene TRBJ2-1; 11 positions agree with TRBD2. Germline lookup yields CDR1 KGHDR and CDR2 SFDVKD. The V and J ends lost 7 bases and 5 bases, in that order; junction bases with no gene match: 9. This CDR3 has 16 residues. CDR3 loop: CATRLFLAGGHNEQFF. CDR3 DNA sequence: TGTGCCACCAGACTGTTTCTAGCGGGGGGCCACAATGAGCAGTTCTTC.

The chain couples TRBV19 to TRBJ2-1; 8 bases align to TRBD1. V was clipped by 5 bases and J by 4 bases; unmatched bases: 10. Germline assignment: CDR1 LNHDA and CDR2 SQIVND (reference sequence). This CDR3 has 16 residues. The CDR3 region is CASSAAGTGMYNEQFF. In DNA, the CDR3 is TGTGCCAGTAGTGCGGCCGGGACAGGAATGTACAATGAGCAGTTCTTC.

CDR3 residues: CASRVEGSTEAFF. The CDR3 coding sequence is TGTGCCAGCAGGGTGGAGGGGAGCACTGAAGCTTTCTTT. The chain links TRBV6-4 to TRBJ1-1, with D tentatively TRBD1 (5 bases). Germline V CDR1 and CDR2: MRHNA, SNTAGT. Trimming pared 6 bases from V and 4 bases from J, leaving 12 bases between. This CDR3 spans 13 amino acids.

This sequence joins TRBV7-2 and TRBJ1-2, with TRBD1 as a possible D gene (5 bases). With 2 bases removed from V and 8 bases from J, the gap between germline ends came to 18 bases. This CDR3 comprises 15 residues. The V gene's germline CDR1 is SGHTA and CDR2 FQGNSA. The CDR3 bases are TGTGCCAGCAGCTTAAAGTGGGGGGACGGGAAGGGCTACACCTTC. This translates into CASSLKWGDGKGYTF.

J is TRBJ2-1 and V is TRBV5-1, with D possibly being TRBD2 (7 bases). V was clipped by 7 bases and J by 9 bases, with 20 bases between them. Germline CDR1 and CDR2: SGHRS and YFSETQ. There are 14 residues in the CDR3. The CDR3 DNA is TGCGCCAGCCGATTAGGGGGGGGGCCTCCTGAGCAGTTCTTC. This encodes CASRLGGGPPEQFF.

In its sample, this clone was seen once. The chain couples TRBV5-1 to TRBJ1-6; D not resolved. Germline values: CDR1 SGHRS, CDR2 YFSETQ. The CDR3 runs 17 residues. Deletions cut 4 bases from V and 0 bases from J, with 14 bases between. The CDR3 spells CASSLVGGSSYNSPLHF. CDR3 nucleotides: TGCGCCAGCAGCCTGGTCGGAGGGAGCTCCTATAATTCACCCCTCCACTTT.

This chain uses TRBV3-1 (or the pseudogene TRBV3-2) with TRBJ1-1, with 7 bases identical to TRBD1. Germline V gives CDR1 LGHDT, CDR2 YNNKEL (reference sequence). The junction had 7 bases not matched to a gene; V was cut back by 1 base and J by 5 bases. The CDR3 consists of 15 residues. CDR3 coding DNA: TGTGCCAGCAGCCAAGGGGCAGGGGGGAAGACTGAAGCTTTCTTT. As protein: CASSQGAGGKTEAFF.

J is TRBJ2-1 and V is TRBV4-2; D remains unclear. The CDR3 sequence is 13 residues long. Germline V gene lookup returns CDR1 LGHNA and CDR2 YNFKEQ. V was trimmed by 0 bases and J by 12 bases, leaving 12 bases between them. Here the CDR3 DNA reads TGTGCCAGCAGCCAAGACTATCTCGCGGCGCAGTTCTTC. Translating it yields CASSQDYLAAQFF.

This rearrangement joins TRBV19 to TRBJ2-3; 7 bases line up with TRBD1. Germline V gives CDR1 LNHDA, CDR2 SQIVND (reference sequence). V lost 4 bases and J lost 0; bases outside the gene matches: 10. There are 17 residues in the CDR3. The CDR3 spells CASSNRPGGTSTDTQYF. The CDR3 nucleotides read TGTGCCAGTAGTAATAGACCAGGGGGTACTAGCACAGATACGCAGTATTTT. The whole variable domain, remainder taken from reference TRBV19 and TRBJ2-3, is DGGITQSPKYLFRKEGQNVTLSCEQNLNHDAMYWYRQDPGQGLRLIYYSQIVNDFQKGDIAEGYSVSREKKESFPLTVTSAQKNPTAFYLCASSNRPGGTSTDTQYFGPGTRLTVL.